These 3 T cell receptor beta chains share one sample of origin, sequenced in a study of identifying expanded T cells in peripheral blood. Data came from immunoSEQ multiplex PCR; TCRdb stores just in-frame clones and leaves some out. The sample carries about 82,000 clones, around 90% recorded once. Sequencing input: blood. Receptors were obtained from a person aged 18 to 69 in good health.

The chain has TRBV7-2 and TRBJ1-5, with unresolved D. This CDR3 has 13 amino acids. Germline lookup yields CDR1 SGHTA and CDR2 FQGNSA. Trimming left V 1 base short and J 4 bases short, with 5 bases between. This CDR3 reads CASSLERNQPQHF. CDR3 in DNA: TGTGCCAGCAGCTTAGAGCGGAATCAGCCCCAGCATTTT. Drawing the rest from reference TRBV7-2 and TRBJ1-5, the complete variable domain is GAGVSQSPSNKVTEKGKDVELRCDPISGHTALYWYRQSLGQGLEFLIYFQGNSAPDKSGLPSDRFSAERTGGSVSTLTIQRTQQEDSAVYLCASSLERNQPQHFGDGTRLSIL.

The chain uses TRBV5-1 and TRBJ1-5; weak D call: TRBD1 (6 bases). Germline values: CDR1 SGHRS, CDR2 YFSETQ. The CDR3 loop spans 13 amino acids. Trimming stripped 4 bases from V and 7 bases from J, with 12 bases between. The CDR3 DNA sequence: TGCGCCAGCAGCGGGGAACAGGGACAGCCCCAGCATTTT. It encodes CASSGEQGQPQHF.

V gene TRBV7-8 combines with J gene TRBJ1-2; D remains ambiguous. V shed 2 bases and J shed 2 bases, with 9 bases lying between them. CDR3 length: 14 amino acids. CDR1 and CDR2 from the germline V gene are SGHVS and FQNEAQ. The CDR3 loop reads CASSLRNSNYGYTF. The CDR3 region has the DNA TGTGCCAGCAGCTTACGGAATTCCAACTATGGCTACACCTTC.